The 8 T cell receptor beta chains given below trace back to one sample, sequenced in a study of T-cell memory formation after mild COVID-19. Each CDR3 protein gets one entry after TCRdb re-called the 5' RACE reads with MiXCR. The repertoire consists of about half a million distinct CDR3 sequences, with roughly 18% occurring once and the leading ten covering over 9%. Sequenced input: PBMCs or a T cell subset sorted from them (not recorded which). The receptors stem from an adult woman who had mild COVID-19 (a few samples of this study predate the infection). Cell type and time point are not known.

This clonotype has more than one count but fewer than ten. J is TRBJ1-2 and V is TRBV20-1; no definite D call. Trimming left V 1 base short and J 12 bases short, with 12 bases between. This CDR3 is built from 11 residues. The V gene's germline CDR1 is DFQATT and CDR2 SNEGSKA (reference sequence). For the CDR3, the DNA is TGCAGTGCTAGAGTAGGCCTGCTTGACACCTTC. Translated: CSARVGLLDTF.

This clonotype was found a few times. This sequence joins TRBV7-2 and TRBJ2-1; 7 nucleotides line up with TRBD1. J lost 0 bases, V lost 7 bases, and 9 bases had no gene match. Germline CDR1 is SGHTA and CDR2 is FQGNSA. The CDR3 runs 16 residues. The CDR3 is CASKVWAGGSYNEQFF. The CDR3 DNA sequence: TGTGCCAGCAAGGTGTGGGCAGGGGGCTCCTACAATGAGCAGTTCTTC.

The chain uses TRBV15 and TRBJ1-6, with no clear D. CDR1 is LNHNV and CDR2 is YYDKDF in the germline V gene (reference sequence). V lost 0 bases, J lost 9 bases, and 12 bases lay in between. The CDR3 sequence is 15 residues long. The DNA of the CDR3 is TGTGCCACCAGCAGAGATGGTGGGGTGGCTTCACCCCTCCACTTT. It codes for CATSRDGGVASPLHF.

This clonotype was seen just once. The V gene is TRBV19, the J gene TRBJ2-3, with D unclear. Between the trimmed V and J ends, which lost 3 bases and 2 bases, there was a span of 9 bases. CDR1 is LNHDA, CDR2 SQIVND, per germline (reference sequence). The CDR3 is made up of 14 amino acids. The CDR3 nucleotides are TGTGCCAGTAGTATTCTGGGGTTCACAGATACGCAGTATTTT. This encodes CASSILGFTDTQYF.

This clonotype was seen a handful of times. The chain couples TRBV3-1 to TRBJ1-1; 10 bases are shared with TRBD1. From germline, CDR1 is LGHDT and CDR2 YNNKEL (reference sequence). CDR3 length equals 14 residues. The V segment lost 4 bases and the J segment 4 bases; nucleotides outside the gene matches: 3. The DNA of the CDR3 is TGTGCCAGCAGCCTCGGACAGGGGGTCACTGAAGCTTTCTTT. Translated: CASSLGQGVTEAFF.

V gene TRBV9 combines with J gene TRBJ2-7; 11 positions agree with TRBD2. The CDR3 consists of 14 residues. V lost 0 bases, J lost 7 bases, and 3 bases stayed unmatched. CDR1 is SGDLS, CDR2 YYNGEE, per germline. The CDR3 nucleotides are TGTGCCAGCAGCGTAGTAGCGGGGGGGCGTGAGCAGTACTTC. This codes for CASSVVAGGREQYF.

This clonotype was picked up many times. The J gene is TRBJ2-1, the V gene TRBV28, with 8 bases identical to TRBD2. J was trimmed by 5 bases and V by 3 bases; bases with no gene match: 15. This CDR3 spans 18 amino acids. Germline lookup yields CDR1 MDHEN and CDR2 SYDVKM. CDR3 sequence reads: CASSFWGGLGSLDNEQFF. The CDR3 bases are TGTGCCAGCAGTTTCTGGGGGGGACTAGGGAGTCTTGACAATGAGCAGTTCTTC. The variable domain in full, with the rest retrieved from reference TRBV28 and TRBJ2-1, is DVKVTQSSRYLVKRTGEKVFLECVQDMDHENMFWYRQDPGLGLRLIYFSYDVKMKEKGDIPEGYSVSREKKERFSLILESASTNQTSMYLCASSFWGGLGSLDNEQFFGPGTRLTVL.

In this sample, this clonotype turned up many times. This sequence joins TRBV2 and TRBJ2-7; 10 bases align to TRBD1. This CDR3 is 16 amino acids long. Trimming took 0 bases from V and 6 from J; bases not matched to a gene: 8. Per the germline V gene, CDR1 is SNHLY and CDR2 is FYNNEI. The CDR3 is CASSEALDRGAVEQYF. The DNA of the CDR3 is TGTGCCAGCAGTGAAGCCTTGGACAGGGGGGCTGTCGAGCAGTACTTC.